This T cell receptor (beta chain) was recovered during a study of tumor and adjacent non-tumor tissue in lung cancer. The study, taken as a whole, reports: Normal lung showed higher cumulative top 100 clone frequency than tumor.

Note on this clonotype: No antigen is known for it. This sequence may be a read error, since a much larger clone differs from it by one base.

The template was RNA from unsorted bulk tissue. A modified ARM-PCR protocol with three rounds of nested PCR amplified TCRbeta. TCRdb re-analysed the multiplex PCR reads in MiXCR, keeping a single row per CDR3 protein. The sample yields about 66,000 distinct CDR3 sequences, approximately 73% seen once. The CDR3 spans 16 residues. The germline V gene has CDR1 MNHNY and CDR2 SVGAGI (reference sequence). J is TRBJ2-7 and V is TRBV6-6, with a tentative D call TRBD2 (6 bases). The source is a man in his 60s with non-small cell lung cancer. The specimen was lung tumor tissue. The CDR3 bases are TGTGTCAGCAGTTACGGACCTTGGCGGGGAGACGTCGAGCAGTACTTC. It yields the protein CVSSYGPWRGDVEQYF.